The 5 T cell receptor beta chains given below trace back to one sample, sequenced in a study. TCRdb re-called the reads through MiXCR, storing one row per CDR3 protein. Among 12,000 to 15,000 distinct CDR3 sequences listed, roughly a third were seen once. The specimen was blood. These receptors were obtained from a human donor.

The chain employs TRBV29-1 and TRBJ2-1; D remains unclear. The germline V and J ends were trimmed by 8 bases and 7 bases, with 15 bases remaining between them. The CDR3 spans 12 residues. Per the germline V gene, CDR1 is SQVTM and CDR2 is ANQGSEA. The CDR3 protein is CSQVGFRNEQFF. CDR3 in DNA: TGCAGCCAAGTCGGATTTAGGAATGAGCAGTTCTTC.

By its share, this clonotype is medium-sized. The V gene is TRBV14, the J gene TRBJ2-1; D is unclear. The CDR3 runs 14 residues. V was pared by 1 base and J by 7 bases, with 11 bases between. Germline CDR1 SGHDN, CDR2 FVKESK. In DNA, the CDR3 is TGTGCCAGCAGCCAAGTCGGATTTAGGAATGAGCAGTTCTTC. As protein: CASSQVGFRNEQFF.

Details on this clonotype: This may come from a read error, since a much larger clone is one base off. The V call is TRBV15, the J call TRBJ2-7; 13 bases fit TRBD2. The DNA matches TRBJ2-1 better at its end, which makes the J call doubtful. CDR3 size: 18 residues. Germline V gives CDR1 LNHNV, CDR2 YYDKDF (reference sequence). CDR3 in amino acids: CSTSKGIGLAGDYNEQFF. CDR3 DNA sequence: TGTTCCACCAGCAAGGGGATTGGACTAGCGGGAGACTACAATGAGCAGTTCTTC.

This clonotype was found many times. The V call is TRBV4-3, the J call TRBJ2-1, with 11 bases lining up with TRBD2. Trimming at V came to 3 bases and at J to 7 bases, leaving 11 bases not matched to a gene. This CDR3 is built from 17 residues. CDR1 and CDR2 (germline): LGHNA, YSLEER. The CDR3 is CASSQSLAGGIGNEQFF. The CDR3 DNA reads TGCGCCAGCAGCCAGTCGCTAGCGGGAGGTATCGGAAATGAGCAGTTCTTC.

In this sample, this clonotype turned up many times. J is TRBJ1-1 and V is TRBV4-2; D not resolved. V dropped 0 bases and J dropped 1 base, with 9 bases sitting between them. Germline-derived CDR1 and CDR2 are LGHNA and YNFKEQ. The CDR3 sequence is 15 residues long. CDR3 in DNA: TGTGCCAGCAGCCAAGACTCCGCCTCGAACACTGAAGCTTTCTTT. It is translated as CASSQDSASNTEAFF.